A selection of T cell receptor beta chains follows, all from one sample in a study of blood T cell repertoires in COVID-19. Measured with immunoSEQ multiplex PCR; TCRdb has only the in-frame clones, and not every one. This table holds about 270,000 clones, roughly 85% found once. Sequencing was performed on peripheral blood. Source of these receptors: a human donor in a cohort sampled during active COVID-19. The CDR3 runs from the conserved cysteine through the conserved F or W. The D gene is left open where the match is weak. Size values are once, few and many counts, or a class for expanded clones, and some rows have none.

d_call,j_call,v_call,clone_size,cdr3_aa,cdr3_nt
NA,TRBJ2-5,TRBV5-4,NA,CASSLSGSQETQYF,TGTGCCAGCAGCCTAAGCGGGTCTCAAGAGACCCAGTACTTC
TRBD1,TRBJ1-1,TRBV28,NA,CASSSADRRAFF,TGTGCCAGCAGTTCGGCGGACAGGCGGGCTTTCTTT
NA,TRBJ2-5,TRBV18,NA,CASSPGLGETQYF,TGTGCCAGCTCGCCGGGGTTGGGGGAGACCCAGTACTTC
NA,TRBJ1-2,TRBV6-1,NA,CASSEREGMNYGYTF,TGTGCCAGCAGTGAACGGGAAGGGATGAACTATGGCTACACCTTC
TRBD1,TRBJ1-3,TRBV10-2,NA,CASSRGQDGNTIYF,TGCGCCAGCAGTCGAGGACAGGATGGAAACACCATATATTTT
TRBD1,TRBJ2-7,TRBV19,NA,CASSPGQGAAYEQYF,TGTGCCAGTAGTCCCGGACAGGGGGCCGCCTACGAGCAGTACTTC
TRBD2,TRBJ2-7,TRBV5-1,NA,CASSRATSVSYEQYF,TGCGCCAGCAGCCGAGCAACTAGCGTATCCTACGAGCAGTACTTC
NA,TRBJ1-1,TRBV6-5,NA,CASSSREAFF,TGTGCCAGCAGCTCCCGTGAAGCTTTCTTT
TRBD2,TRBJ2-3,TRBV2,NA,CASSVTGGPTDTQYF,TGTGCCAGCAGTGTGACGGGAGGGCCAACAGATACGCAGTATTTT
NA,TRBJ2-7,TRBV5-1,NA,CASSSPGTLAEQYF,TGCGCCAGCAGCTCTCCCGGGACTCTCGCTGAGCAGTACTTC
NA,TRBJ1-1,TRBV7-2,NA,CASSSGGAVTAEAFF,TGTGCCAGCAGTTCAGGAGGGGCCGTCACAGCTGAAGCTTTCTTT
NA,TRBJ2-2,TRBV7-9,few,CASRPGVAGELFF,TGTGCCAGCAGACCGGGGGTTGCCGGGGAGCTGTTTTTT
NA,TRBJ1-3,TRBV3-1/TRBV3-2,NA,CASSQGRVTIYF,TGTGCCAGCAGCCAAGGCAGGGTGACCATATATTTT
NA,TRBJ2-3,TRBV7-2,NA,CASSTSVVSPDTQYF,TGTGCCAGCAGCACCAGTGTTGTGTCCCCAGATACGCAGTATTTT
TRBD1,TRBJ1-6,TRBV13,NA,CASSLGGGQYNSPLHF,TGTGCCAGCAGCCTCGGGGGGGGACAGTATAATTCACCCCTCCACTTT
NA,TRBJ2-1,TRBV4-1,NA,CASSQGLDGYNEQFF,TGCGCCAGCAGCCAAGGGTTAGATGGCTACAATGAGCAGTTCTTC
NA,TRBJ1-1,TRBV4-1,NA,CASTQIWGGSTEAFF,TGCGCCAGCACCCAAATATGGGGAGGTTCCACTGAAGCTTTCTTT
NA,TRBJ2-2,TRBV19,NA,CASMGHRPTGELFF,TGTGCCAGTATGGGACACCGCCCCACCGGGGAGCTGTTTTTT
TRBD1,TRBJ2-1,TRBV7-9,NA,CASRLGDRARNEQFF,TGTGCCAGCAGACTGGGAGACAGGGCACGAAATGAGCAGTTCTTC
NA,TRBJ1-2,TRBV6-5,NA,CASAASSYGYTF,TGTGCCAGCGCGGCCAGTTCCTATGGCTACACCTTC
TRBD1,TRBJ1-1,TRBV29-1,NA,CSVHRGNTEAFF,TGCAGCGTTCACAGGGGAAACACTGAAGCTTTCTTT
TRBD1,TRBJ1-1,TRBV24-1,NA,CATSVQQGEAFF,TGTGCCACCAGTGTCCAACAGGGGGAAGCTTTCTTT
NA,TRBJ2-6,TRBV7-9,NA,CATTGSSGANVLTF,TGTGCCACTACAGGGAGCTCTGGGGCCAACGTCCTGACTTTC
NA,TRBJ2-4,TRBV28,NA,CASLSTLGNIQYF,TGTGCCAGCCTCTCTACCCTCGGAAACATTCAGTACTTC
NA,TRBJ2-2,TRBV9,NA,CASSVSAGELFF,TGTGCCAGCAGCGTATCGGCCGGGGAGCTGTTTTTT
NA,TRBJ2-3,TRBV5-8,NA,CASSFGQAGDTQYF,TGTGCCAGCAGCTTTGGGCAGGCTGGAGATACGCAGTATTTT
TRBD2,TRBJ2-5,TRBV3-1/TRBV3-2,NA,CASSQRTSGRPAQYF,TGTGCCAGCAGCCAAAGGACTAGCGGGAGGCCCGCCCAGTACTTC
NA,TRBJ1-1,TRBV15,NA,CATSRALPHSYGRTEAFF,TGTGCCACCAGCAGAGCCTTGCCCCACTCCTATGGGCGCACTGAAGCTTTCTTT